This TCR beta chain was documented in a study of CD8 T cells in ankylosing spondylitis. Study results and limitations: A CD8+ phenotype characterized the disease-linked clones, which were relatively rare in peripheral blood. Earlier reports found some motif variants in synovial fluid and blood in reactive arthritis. Typical of ankylosing spondylitis blood, it appeared, was a TCR beta motif of fewer than 10 highly homologous variants. Reportedly, disease-linked clones are significantly enriched in ankylosing spondylitis patients' matched synovial fluid.

The CDR3 extends over 19 amino acids. The germline V gene has CDR1 KGHDR and CDR2 SFDVKD. The ends lost 3 bases at V and 3 bases at J; junction bases unmatched: 13. Construction of TCR beta libraries was performed using quantitative 5'-RACE with molecular barcodes. TCRdb redid the calling of the 5' RACE reads with MiXCR, one entry per CDR3 protein. In the table there are 470,000 or so distinct CDR3 sequences, 25% to 30% of which are singletons. As concerns this clonotype: Its specificity is not known.

The receptor was isolated from a male donor with ankylosing spondylitis. Sequencing was done on a sample of blood, either unsorted or a sorted T cell fraction (not recorded which). The gene calls are TRBV24-1 and TRBJ2-4; TRBD2 agrees at 10 bases. The CDR3 loop reads CATSDLPGLAGVSKNIQYF. For the CDR3, the DNA is TGTGCCACCAGTGATCTCCCCGGGCTAGCGGGAGTTAGCAAAAACATTCAGTACTTC.